These 15 T cell receptor beta chains originate from one sample sequenced in a study of shared clonotypes between healthy human individuals. Positive CCR7 selection of CD45RO-negative cells yielded the naive CD8 cells, and terminally differentiated effector memory CD45RA+ cells were excluded. The assay was immunoSEQ multiplex PCR, and TCRdb's table has in-frame clones only and misses some. Altogether about 2.1 million clones are present, 80% to 95% being singletons, with the ten largest covering more than 1.5%. The material sequenced was naive CD8+ T cells from PBMCs. The receptors stem from a man in his late teens or twenties in good health. Some clones in this sample may be carry-over from other donors' samples.

The J gene is TRBJ1-3, the V gene TRBV2, with 11 bases fitting TRBD1. This CDR3 is 17 amino acids long. CDR1 and CDR2 (germline): SNHLY, FYNNEI. The V and J ends lost 2 bases and 5 bases, in that order; junction bases with no gene match: 8. CDR3 nucleotide sequence: TGTGCCAGCAGTGAATCCATAGGGACAGGGGGAAGAAACACCATATATTTT. Protein: CASSESIGTGGRNTIYF.

This clone appeared once. J is TRBJ2-7 and V is TRBV13; D possibly matches TRBD1 or TRBD2 (5 bases each). CDR1 PRHDT and CDR2 FYEKMQ come from the germline V gene (reference sequence). There are 12 residues in the CDR3. V lost 5 bases and J lost 4, with 9 bases in between. The CDR3 here is CASSPGPYEQYF. CDR3 nucleotide sequence: TGTGCCAGCAGCCCGGGACCTTACGAGCAGTACTTC. Complete variable domain (other parts from reference TRBV13 and TRBJ2-7): AAGVIQSPRHLIKEKRETATLKCYPIPRHDTVYWYQQGPGQDPQFLISFYEKMQSDKGSIPDRFSAQQFSDYHSELNMSSLELGDSALYFCASSPGPYEQYFGPGTRLTVT.

This chain connects TRBV27 to TRBJ1-5, with TRBD1 matching over 10 bases. This CDR3 is 15 amino acids long. From germline, CDR1 is MNHEY and CDR2 SMNVEV (reference sequence). V lost 6 bases, J lost 2 bases, and 4 bases stayed unmatched. The CDR3 sequence is CASREDRGGNQPQHF. CDR3 nucleotide sequence: TGTGCCAGCAGGGAGGACAGGGGGGGCAATCAGCCCCAGCATTTT.

This chain joins TRBV5-6 and TRBJ2-1; TRBD2 is a possible D gene (7 bases). The V and J ends lost 6 bases and 5 bases respectively, with 18 bases between them. Per germline, CDR1 SGHDT and CDR2 YYEEEE. The CDR3 sequence is 15 residues long. The CDR3 here is CASNPVGGRNNEQFF. CDR3 coding DNA: TGTGCCAGCAACCCGGTGGGGGGGCGAAACAATGAGCAGTTCTTC. Filled out from reference TRBV5-6 and TRBJ2-1, the complete variable domain reads DAGVTQSPTHLIKTRGQQVTLRCSPKSGHDTVSWYQQALGQGPQFIFQYYEEEERQRGNFPDRFSGHQFPNYSSELNVNALLLGDSALYLCASNPVGGRNNEQFFGPGTRLTVL.

The chain couples TRBV9 to TRBJ2-5; 8 nucleotides align to TRBD1. This CDR3 comprises 15 residues. V was pared by 3 bases and J by 7 bases, with 11 bases of the junction left unmatched. The germline V gene encodes CDR1 SGDLS and CDR2 YYNGEE. CDR3 DNA: TGTGCCAGCAGCGGACGGACAGGGTCCCTGGTGACCCAGTACTTC. Translated: CASSGRTGSLVTQYF.

The V call is TRBV7-9, the J call TRBJ2-2; possible D gene TRBD2, 6 bases. Trimming took 5 bases from V and 0 from J, leaving 10 bases between them. CDR1 SEHNR and CDR2 FQNEAQ come from the germline V gene (reference sequence). This CDR3 is 15 amino acids long. The CDR3 sequence is CASSGGAPNTGELFF. CDR3 nucleotides: TGTGCCAGCAGCGGAGGGGCACCGAACACCGGGGAGCTGTTTTTT.

J is TRBJ2-1 and V is TRBV29-1; D unresolved. V dropped 7 bases and J dropped 0 bases, with 10 bases sitting between them. CDR3 length: 13 residues. Germline CDR1 reads SQVTM; CDR2 reads ANQGSEA. The CDR3 region has the DNA TGCAGCGCCCCTTACAGCTCCTACAATGAGCAGTTCTTC. This sequence encodes CSAPYSSYNEQFF.

The chain recombines TRBV7-9 with TRBJ2-7; D is perhaps TRBD1 or TRBD2 (5 bases each). The CDR3 is 16 amino acids. CDR1 and CDR2 (germline): SEHNR, FQNEAQ (reference sequence). Trimming removed 2 bases at V and 3 bases at J, with 17 bases between. The CDR3 DNA sequence: TGTGCCAGCAGCTTACCAATGGGACCGAGGGACTACGAGCAGTACTTC. It is translated as CASSLPMGPRDYEQYF.

The sample holds one count of this clone. V is TRBV7-3 and J is TRBJ1-2; TRBD1 aligns across 7 bases. Germline V gives CDR1 SGHTA, CDR2 FQGTGA. Trimming took 5 bases from V and 5 from J; bases not matched to a gene: 11. The CDR3 loop spans 15 amino acids. CDR3 protein: CASSGFNRGAYGYTF. The DNA for the CDR3 is TGTGCCAGCAGCGGCTTCAACAGGGGCGCTTATGGCTACACCTTC.

The chain has TRBV6-5 and TRBJ2-1; no clear D gene. The CDR3 has 13 residues. The V and J ends lost 0 bases and 10 bases respectively, with 10 bases between them. CDR1 and CDR2 from the germline V gene are MNHEY and SVGAGI. Here the CDR3 reads CASSYSESVEQFF. The CDR3, as DNA: TGTGCCAGCAGTTACTCGGAGTCCGTAGAGCAGTTCTTC.

A word on this clone: The identical CDR3 is also encoded by other nucleotide sequences in the sample. V is TRBV7-3 and J is TRBJ2-5, with D unresolved. CDR3 length: 13 amino acids. CDR1 and CDR2 (germline): SGHTA, FQGTGA. V lost 3 bases and J lost 0, with 5 bases in between. CDR3 region: CASSLTYQETQYF. The CDR3 nucleotides are TGTGCCAGCAGCTTGACATACCAAGAGACCCAGTACTTC.

V usage is TRBV6-5 and J usage is TRBJ2-1, with D unresolved. V was shortened by 6 bases and J by 6 bases, with 15 bases between the two germline ends. The CDR3 totals 14 residues. Germline CDR1 MNHEY, CDR2 SVGAGI. The CDR3 sequence is CASSPLPASNEQFF. CDR3 DNA: TGTGCCAGCAGCCCTCTTCCGGCCAGCAATGAGCAGTTCTTC.

The rearrangement joins TRBV5-4 to TRBJ2-2; TRBD2 is a possible D gene (5 bases). Trimming took off 9 bases at V and 6 bases at J, with 9 bases between the two ends. CDR3 length: 11 amino acids. Germline CDR1 is SGHNT and CDR2 is YYREEE (reference sequence). The CDR3 sequence: CATSLAGELFF. As DNA, the CDR3 is TGTGCCACCTCACTAGCCGGGGAGCTGTTTTTT.

The table lists this clone with a count of one. The chain uses TRBV28 and TRBJ2-5; 8 nucleotides agree with TRBD1. This CDR3 region has 16 residues. CDR1 is MDHEN and CDR2 is SYDVKM in the germline V gene. After removal of 6 bases from V and 2 bases from J, the junction contained 11 bases not matched to a gene. CDR3 region: CASSLRPGQEQETQYF. Written as DNA, the CDR3 is TGTGCCAGCAGCCTACGCCCGGGACAGGAGCAAGAGACCCAGTACTTC.

The chain joins TRBV9 to TRBJ1-1; D perhaps matches TRBD1 (5 bases). The CDR3 loop spans 13 amino acids. Germline CDR1 is SGDLS and CDR2 is YYNGEE. Trimming took off 4 bases at V and 7 bases at J, with 14 bases between the two ends. The CDR3: CASSSAGLGEAFF. CDR3 DNA sequence: TGTGCCAGCAGCTCCGCAGGGTTGGGTGAAGCTTTCTTT.